The 32 T cell receptor beta chains given below trace back to one sample, sequenced in a study of T cells in Graves' hyperthyroidism and ophthalmopathy. Amplified regions were TCR beta CDR3 sequences from RNA transcripts. The HTBI primer set was used in a first-round RT-PCR of the TCR CDR3. One entry per CDR3 protein, called by TCRdb with MiXCR from the multiplex PCR reads. The sample carries 500,000 to 750,000 distinct CDR3 sequences, more than 13% recorded once. Sequenced: blood. All receptors come from a woman under 30 with Graves' ophthalmopathy.

This clonotype was detected ten times or more. This chain connects TRBV12-3 or TRBV12-4 to TRBJ1-3, with unresolved D. The V and J ends lost 6 bases and 1 base respectively, with 13 bases between them. The CDR3 contains 15 residues. As DNA, the CDR3 is TGTGCCAGCAGCCCCACGTGGGCTTCTGGAAACACCATATATTTT. This encodes CASSPTWASGNTIYF.

This clonotype was seen many times. This chain uses TRBV27 with TRBJ1-5; D is unresolved. The CDR3 covers 13 residues. Germline CDR1 reads MNHEY; CDR2 reads SMNVEV (reference sequence). Trimming removed 3 bases from V and 4 bases from J, with 7 bases in between. The CDR3 sequence is CASSFIPNQPQHF. CDR3 coding DNA: TGTGCCAGCAGTTTCATCCCAAATCAGCCCCAGCATTTT.

This clonotype was counted at least ten times. The rearrangement links TRBV20-1 to TRBJ2-7; the D gene is possibly TRBD2 (6 bases). Trimming cost V 0 bases and J 2 bases, with 11 bases left between them. CDR1 is DFQATT, CDR2 SNEGSKA, per germline (reference sequence). The CDR3 has 14 amino acids. The CDR3, as DNA: TGCAGTGCTAGAGACCCAACGGGAGCCTACGAGCAGTACTTC. Protein sequence: CSARDPTGAYEQYF.

This clonotype was seen at least ten times. J is TRBJ1-1 and V is TRBV24-1; TRBD1 aligns across 7 bases. The CDR3 has 16 residues. Germline V gene sequence: CDR1 KGHDR, CDR2 SFDVKD. Losses at the gene ends were 4 bases for V and 4 bases for J; bases not matched to a gene: 11. CDR3 in DNA: TGTGCCACCAGTGACCCTGGACAGGCCGGCGGCACTGAAGCTTTCTTT. Its protein is CATSDPGQAGGTEAFF.

The sample holds a few counts of this clonotype. The chain couples TRBV18 to TRBJ2-5; 10 positions agree with TRBD1. Germline CDR1 is KGHSH and CDR2 is LQKENI. V was pared by 5 bases and J by 5 bases, with 8 bases of the junction left unmatched. There are 15 residues in the CDR3. CDR3 nucleotides: TGTGCCAGCTCAATTCGAGGACAGGGGGTTGAGACCCAGTACTTC. Amino acid sequence: CASSIRGQGVETQYF. The full variable domain, rest sourced from reference TRBV18 and TRBJ2-5, is NAGVMQNPRHLVRRRGQEARLRCSPMKGHSHVYWYRQLPEEGLKFMVYLQKENIIDESGMPKERFSAEFPKEGPSILRIQQVVRGDSAAYFCASSIRGQGVETQYFGPGTRLLVL.

The chain is built from TRBV25-1 and TRBJ2-7; no reliable D call. Germline V gene data show CDR1 as MGHDK and CDR2 as SYGVNS. The CDR3 totals 12 residues. Trimming took off 3 bases at V and 2 bases at J, with 5 bases between the two ends. The CDR3 sequence: CASSESAYEQYF. The CDR3 coding sequence is TGTGCCAGCAGTGAGTCCGCCTACGAGCAGTACTTC.

This clonotype was recorded many times. This chain links TRBV28 with TRBJ2-7, with TRBD1 as a possible D gene (5 bases). Germline V CDR1 and CDR2: MDHEN, SYDVKM. V lost 6 bases, J lost 0 bases, and 6 bases lay in between. The CDR3 loop spans 12 amino acids. The DNA of the CDR3 is TGTGCCAGCAGGACAGCCTCCTACGAGCAGTACTTC. Translated, it gives CASRTASYEQYF.

Ten or more counts support this clonotype. V usage is TRBV6-1 and J usage is TRBJ2-1, with 8 positions matching TRBD2. Germline V CDR1 and CDR2: MNHNS, SASEGT. After removal of 7 bases from V and 7 bases from J, the junction contained 6 bases not matched to a gene. The CDR3 spans 13 residues. The CDR3 coding sequence is TGTGCCAGCATGACGGGAGGGATGAATGAGCAGTTCTTC. Residues: CASMTGGMNEQFF.

In this sample, this clonotype turned up many times. The chain uses TRBV9 and TRBJ2-3, with 9 bases lining up with TRBD2. Germline lookup yields CDR1 SGDLS and CDR2 YYNGEE. CDR3 size: 15 residues. V lost 4 bases to trimming and J lost 0 bases; unmatched junction nucleotides: 3. In nucleotides, the CDR3 is TGTGCCAGCAGCATAGCGGGGGCCAGCACAGATACGCAGTATTTT. As protein: CASSIAGASTDTQYF.

This clonotype occurred many times. The chain recombines TRBV2 with TRBJ1-5; tentatively, D is TRBD1 (6 bases). V gave up 1 base and J gave up 14 bases, with 12 bases separating them. CDR1 is SNHLY, CDR2 FYNNEI, per germline. The CDR3 consists of 12 residues. The CDR3 region has the DNA TGTGCCAGCAGTGAAGGGGGGGGCAAAGAGCATTTT. This codes for CASSEGGGKEHF.

The chain recombines TRBV6-1 with TRBJ2-7; tentative D call: TRBD2 (6 bases). This CDR3 spans 15 amino acids. V was trimmed by 8 bases and J by 5 bases, leaving 22 bases between them. CDR1 is MNHNS and CDR2 is SASEGT in the germline V gene. The CDR3 reads CASGVGGEPFNEQYF. The CDR3 DNA is TGTGCCAGCGGCGTTGGCGGGGAACCATTCAACGAGCAGTACTTC.

This chain uses TRBV19 with TRBJ2-1; 8 nucleotides line up with TRBD1. Germline V lookup: CDR1 LNHDA, CDR2 SQIVND (reference sequence). The CDR3 spans 16 residues. J was trimmed by 4 bases and V by 5 bases; bases with no gene match: 10. The chain's CDR3 is CASSGRRTGRYNEQFF. Written as DNA, the CDR3 is TGTGCCAGTAGTGGTCGGAGGACAGGGAGGTACAATGAGCAGTTCTTC.

This clonotype was counted at least ten times. The rearrangement links TRBV6-1 to TRBJ2-3; TRBD1 is a possible D gene (6 bases). V was trimmed by 8 bases and J by 0 bases, leaving 18 bases between them. This CDR3 has 16 amino acids. Germline CDR1 reads MNHNS; CDR2 reads SASEGT. This CDR3 is CASQDRPFTSTDTQYF. CDR3 nucleotide sequence: TGTGCCAGCCAGGACAGACCTTTTACTAGCACAGATACGCAGTATTTT.

This clonotype was observed a few times. This may be a read error: a much more frequent sequence differs by one nucleotide. This chain joins TRBV11-2 and TRBJ2-1, with D unresolved. CDR3 size: 13 residues. Germline CDR1 reads SGHAT; CDR2 reads FQNNGV. V lost 5 bases to trimming and J lost 10 bases, with 15 bases between them. CDR3 in DNA: TGTGCCAGCAGCGAAAACGAGGAGAACGAGCAGTTCTTC. It is translated as CASSENEENEQFF.

The gene calls are TRBV5-8 and TRBJ2-4, with D tentatively TRBD1 (6 bases). Germline V gene lookup returns CDR1 SGHTS and CDR2 YDEGEE. The CDR3 sequence is 16 residues long. Trimming took off 0 bases at V and 8 bases at J, with 18 bases between the two ends. The CDR3 DNA reads as TGTGCCAGCAGCTTGGAAGGCCGATCAGGGGTGGACATTCAGTACTTC. This translates into CASSLEGRSGVDIQYF.

This clonotype was counted many times. V is TRBV29-1 and J is TRBJ1-2; D is possibly TRBD1 (5 bases). CDR3 length: 12 residues. Germline CDR1 and CDR2: SQVTM and ANQGSEA. The V and J ends lost 7 bases and 6 bases respectively, with 15 bases between them. In DNA, the CDR3 is TGCAGCGCAGGGACCAGAATAGATGGCTACACCTTC. Its translation: CSAGTRIDGYTF. Together with reference TRBV29-1 and TRBJ1-2, the CDR3 gives the full variable domain: SAVISQKPSRDICQRGTSLTIQCQVDSQVTMMFWYRQQPGQSLTLIATANQGSEATYESGFVIDKFPISRPNLTFSTLTVSNMSPEDSSIYLCSAGTRIDGYTFGSGTRLTVV.

The DNA of the CDR3 is TGTGCCAGCAGGCAGCCCTCTGGGGCCAACGTCCTGACTTTC. Its protein product is CASRQPSGANVLTF. This rearrangement joins TRBV6-1 to TRBJ2-6, with D unresolved. V lost 6 bases to trimming and J lost 0 bases, with 6 bases between them. Germline values: CDR1 MNHNS, CDR2 SASEGT. The CDR3 totals 14 residues.

This clonotype showed up just a few times. The chain links TRBV5-5 to TRBJ2-2; 9 bases line up with TRBD2. The CDR3 extends over 16 amino acids. V shed 0 bases and J 3 bases; nucleotides not matched to a gene: 3. The germline gives CDR1 SGHKS, CDR2 YYEKEE (reference sequence). The CDR3 loop is CASSLEAGGYTGELFF. The DNA for the CDR3 is TGTGCCAGCAGCTTGGAGGCGGGAGGGTACACCGGGGAGCTGTTTTTT.

V gene TRBV12-3 or TRBV12-4 combines with J gene TRBJ1-4; possible D gene TRBD1, 5 bases. The CDR3 is 15 residues long. Trimming shortened V by 5 bases and J by 8 bases, and 18 bases separated the two germline ends. CDR3 bases: TGTGCCAGCAGTCCCGGGGAGGGGCAGGTGGAAAAACTGTTTTTT. Protein: CASSPGEGQVEKLFF.

In its sample, this clonotype was seen many times. This sequence joins TRBV7-8 and TRBJ2-3; perhaps TRBD2 as D (6 bases). This CDR3 spans 15 amino acids. Germline assignment: CDR1 SGHVS and CDR2 FQNEAQ. V lost 10 bases to trimming and J lost 3 bases, with 20 bases between them. The CDR3 DNA follows: TGTGCCACCCTGGAGGGGCCAATAAAAACAGATACGCAGTATTTT. Its translation: CATLEGPIKTDTQYF. The full variable domain, completed using reference TRBV7-8 and TRBJ2-3, is GAGVSQSPRYKVAKRGQDVALRCDPISGHVSLFWYQQALGQGPEFLTYFQNEAQLDKSGLPSDRFFAERPEGSVSTLKIQRTQQEDSAVYLCATLEGPIKTDTQYFGPGTRLTVL.

Regarding this clonotype: Since a much larger clone is just one base distant, this may be a read error. This chain connects TRBV29-1 to TRBJ1-1, with D possibly matching TRBD1 (6 bases). V was cut by 7 bases and J by 1 base, with 13 bases left in between. The CDR3 contains 13 residues. Germline CDR1 and CDR2: SQVTM and ANQGSEA. The CDR3 coding sequence is TGCAGCGCGTCCAGGACAGCGAACACTGAAGCTTTCTTT. It is translated as CSASRTANTEAFF.

This clonotype was seen at least ten times. This sequence joins TRBV11-2 and TRBJ1-1, with no clear D. Trimming pared 2 bases from V and 11 bases from J, leaving 12 bases between. The CDR3 loop spans 12 amino acids. Germline values: CDR1 SGHAT, CDR2 FQNNGV. The CDR3 nucleotides are TGTGCCAGCAGCTTATGGAGGGAGGATGCTTTCTTT. This sequence encodes CASSLWREDAFF.

Worth noting for this clonotype: This may come from a read error, since a much larger clone is one base off. V usage is TRBV2 and J usage is TRBJ2-3; no firm D call. The V and J ends lost 2 bases and 6 bases respectively, with 6 bases between them. This CDR3 contains 12 residues. In germline, CDR1 is SNHLY, CDR2 FYNNEI. The CDR3 DNA is TGTGCCAGCAGTGAATTTGGCGATACGCAGTATTTT. The encoded protein is CASSEFGDTQYF.

The J gene is TRBJ2-2, the V gene TRBV9; the D gene is possibly TRBD1 (5 bases). Deletions cut 5 bases from V and 5 bases from J, with 10 bases between. There are 13 residues in the CDR3. Germline V gene sequence: CDR1 SGDLS, CDR2 YYNGEE. The CDR3 DNA is TGTGCCAGCAGTGGAAGGGGTACCGGGGAGCTGTTTTTT. It encodes CASSGRGTGELFF.

This clonotype was detected many times. This rearrangement joins TRBV7-2 to TRBJ1-1; 7 nucleotides align to TRBD1. This CDR3 has 14 amino acids. Losses at the gene ends were 5 bases for V and 2 bases for J; bases not matched to a gene: 5. Germline V gene data show CDR1 as SGHTA and CDR2 as FQGNSA. CDR3 loop: CASSAGQSNTEAFF. The CDR3 DNA follows: TGTGCCAGCAGCGCGGGACAGTCTAACACTGAAGCTTTCTTT.

This clonotype came up many times. The rearrangement uses TRBV2 and TRBJ2-5; D may be TRBD2 (7 bases). This CDR3 comprises 15 residues. Germline V lookup: CDR1 SNHLY, CDR2 FYNNEI. The V end lost 2 bases, the J end lost 5 bases, and 15 bases lay between the germline ends. The CDR3 DNA follows: TGTGCCAGCAGTGAACGGGGGGCGCGGCTCGAGACCCAGTACTTC. Its translation: CASSERGARLETQYF.

Many counts were recorded for this clonotype. This sequence joins TRBV7-9 and TRBJ2-7, with 7 positions matching TRBD2. This CDR3 spans 14 amino acids. The trim removed 5 bases at V and 3 bases at J, leaving 7 bases unmatched. Germline V CDR1 and CDR2: SEHNR, FQNEAQ (reference sequence). DNA of the CDR3: TGTGCCAGCAGCCTCCGCGGGAGACTCTACGAGCAGTACTTC. Translating it yields CASSLRGRLYEQYF. Based on the CDR3 plus reference TRBV7-9 and TRBJ2-7, the full variable domain is DTGVSQNPRHKITKRGQNVTFRCDPISEHNRLYWYRQTLGQGPEFLTYFQNEAQLEKSRLLSDRFSAERPKGSFSTLEIQRTEQGDSAMYLCASSLRGRLYEQYFGPGTRLTVT.

At least ten counts were recorded for this clonotype. V is TRBV28 and J is TRBJ2-2; unclear D gene. Germline V lookup: CDR1 MDHEN, CDR2 SYDVKM. CDR3 length: 11 residues. V was pared by 5 bases and J by 5 bases, with 3 bases between. The CDR3 bases are TGTGCCAGCAGTCGTACCGGGGAGCTGTTTTTT. Protein: CASSRTGELFF. Variable domain in full (rest from reference TRBV28 and TRBJ2-2): DVKVTQSSRYLVKRTGEKVFLECVQDMDHENMFWYRQDPGLGLRLIYFSYDVKMKEKGDIPEGYSVSREKKERFSLILESASTNQTSMYLCASSRTGELFFGEGSRLTVL.

The V call is TRBV7-2, the J call TRBJ2-1; perhaps TRBD2 as D (6 bases). V was trimmed by 1 base and J by 8 bases, leaving 24 bases between them. The CDR3 runs 18 residues. In germline, CDR1 is SGHTA, CDR2 FQGNSA. CDR3 amino acids: CASSLEAIGPRWGDEQFF. In nucleotides, the CDR3 is TGTGCCAGCAGCTTAGAAGCTATAGGGCCCCGGTGGGGGGATGAGCAGTTCTTC.

The gene calls are TRBV7-8 and TRBJ2-2, with 10 bases lining up with TRBD1. CDR3 length equals 17 residues. V lost 5 bases, J lost 5 bases, and 11 bases stayed unmatched. Germline CDR1 and CDR2: SGHVS and FQNEAQ. The CDR3 reads CASSAQTGGVRTGELFF. In nucleotides, the CDR3 is TGTGCCAGCAGCGCCCAGACAGGGGGCGTTAGGACCGGGGAGCTGTTTTTT.

This clonotype was detected many times. The rearrangement uses TRBV6-1 and TRBJ2-7; a possible D gene is TRBD1 (6 bases). The CDR3 runs to 14 residues. V was cut by 7 bases and J by 3 bases, with 16 bases left in between. Looked up from germline, CDR1 is MNHNS and CDR2 is SASEGT. CDR3 sequence reads: CASKKDRGNYEQYF. DNA of the CDR3: TGTGCCAGCAAAAAGGACAGAGGTAACTACGAGCAGTACTTC.

This clonotype was seen many times. The chain has TRBV27 and TRBJ2-7; 9 nucleotides line up with TRBD2. In germline, CDR1 is MNHEY, CDR2 SMNVEV (reference sequence). This CDR3 region has 14 residues. The V and J ends lost 5 bases and 3 bases, in that order; junction bases with no gene match: 5. The CDR3 protein is CASSGGGGIYEQYF. Here the CDR3 DNA reads TGTGCCAGCAGTGGCGGGGGGGGGATCTACGAGCAGTACTTC.